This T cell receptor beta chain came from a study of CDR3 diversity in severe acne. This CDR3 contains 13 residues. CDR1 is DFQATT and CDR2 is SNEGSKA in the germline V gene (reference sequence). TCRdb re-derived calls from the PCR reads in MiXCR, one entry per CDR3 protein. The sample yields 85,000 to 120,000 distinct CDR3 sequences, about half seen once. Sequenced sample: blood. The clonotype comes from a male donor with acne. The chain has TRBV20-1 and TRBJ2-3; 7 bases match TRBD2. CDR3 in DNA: TGCAGAGCAACGGGACTATCATCAGATACGCAGTATTTT. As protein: CRATGLSSDTQYF.